This T cell receptor (beta chain) was profiled in a study of beta chain features in type 1 diabetes. Study-level results: Significant though moderate, a shortening of TCRB CDR3s appeared in all four CD4+ subsets of Type 1 diabetes patients.

The CDR3 totals 16 residues. Trimming left V 0 bases short and J 0 bases short, with 12 bases between. CDR1 is SGHRS, CDR2 YFSETQ, per germline. Expressed TCRB transcripts were sequenced after all isolated RNA was converted to cDNA. The repertoire was sequenced with immunoSEQ multiplex PCR; TCRdb's copy has only in-frame clones and lacks some. The sample includes some 240,000 clones, 16% of them seen just once. A note on this clone: Its antigen remains unknown.

Sequenced input: naive CD4+ T cells from blood. The TCR sequence derives from a man aged 25 to 45 with type 1 diabetes. This chain connects TRBV5-1 to TRBJ2-5; D may be TRBD1 (6 bases). CDR3 region: CASSLGGLAHQETQYF. The CDR3 nucleotides are TGCGCCAGCAGCTTGGGGGGGCTTGCCCACCAAGAGACCCAGTACTTC.